This T cell receptor beta chain was identified during a study of shared clonotypes between healthy human individuals (dated by TCRdb to 2020 to 2022). For the study in its entirety: Two women and three men aged 18 to 49 years were included in the cohort. For each donor, CD4 naive and CD4 memory were each run on three plates, CD8 naive on two plates, and CD8 memory on one plate. Blood TCR repertoires of about 5 healthy adults were deeply sequenced to estimate repertoire size and the extent of clonotype sharing between individuals. To increase sequencing depth and limit assay-specific biases, TCR repertoire library preparation and sequencing were carried out by different laboratories using diverse techniques. Each donor's leukapheresis produced roughly between roughly 0.85 and 10 billion PBMCs.

Using the deep immunoSEQ assay, multiplex PCR amplified TCR CDR3 regions from genomic DNA. Genomic DNA extracted from each cell subset was distributed evenly over all wells of several immunoSEQ 96-well plates, and each plate served as one replicate. For sorted subsets, about 0.2 ug genomic DNA, equal to some 28,000 T cell genomes, was loaded into each replicate PCR. The purified libraries were quantified using a Qubit 3.0 fluorometer, sized with a Bioanalyzer 2100, and then quantified again using the KAPA Library Quantification kit. A separate single-read 150-cycle Illumina NextSeq 550 flow cell was used to sequence each immunoSEQ 96-well plate. Per the authors' processing: Because only junctional sequences without quality scores were contained in the immunoSEQ output, filtering matching that applied to full-length reads could not be performed. To assign V/J genes and CDR3, sequences were annotated against IMGT germline references using PyIR, a Python wrapper for IgBLAST v1.9. Reads were filtered out if the reads had weak V/J assignments (E-value above 1e-6), no CDR3, stop codons, out-of-frame junctions, or ambiguous translated residues. V3J clonotypes were defined by identical inferred V gene, J gene, and CDR3 amino acid sequence. Percentage overlap between repertoires was calculated by dividing the number of shared unique clonotypes by the size of the smaller repertoire. Three approaches were used to assess repertoire richness: RTK rarefaction, the Chao1 estimator, and Recon v2.1 estimates of unobserved clonotypes. OLGA was used to compute generation probabilities for all TCRbeta clonotypes that the gDNA method yielded from several donors. As stored in TCRdb, this immuneACCESS dataset retains in-frame rearrangements with V and J assigned. A fraction of the clones does not appear; measured against another copy, unresolved V genes explain less than half of the discrepancy, and the remainder lacks a known reason. The D gene and trimming were derived from the DNA, and the V and J assignments and clone size from that table. The sample profile shows millions of clones; roughly 92% of them were found once. The ten most abundant clones make up about 0.13% of the sample.

The investigation overall reported the following: Because the study included a small number of donors, the genetic and exposure-history diversity represented was limited. Even with the large sequencing depth, rarefaction of the sorted-subset datasets indicated that sequencing was incomplete. When a few donors were compared, the shared fraction of clonotypes was about 5.2% for naive CD4, roughly 3.3% for naive CD8, more than 2% for memory CD4, and 0.4% for memory CD8. Higher generation probabilities were observed for clonotypes shared by all four sorted-subset donors than for non-shared clonotypes. Based on pairwise subsampling, the degree of clonotype sharing among donors was expected to be affected by sequencing depth. Naive subsets generally had larger estimated clonotype richness than memory subsets. Sampling was limited to blood, and TCR repertoires in tissue likely differ from TCR repertoires in blood.

Donors were healthy HIV-negative adults with no recently reported acute infections or vaccinations. Every donor was a Caucasian adult living in Nashville, Tennessee, USA. Magnetic negative selection was used to enrich CD4+ T cells, after which naive cells were positively selected on CD45RA and the negative fraction became the memory subset. After blood collection by leukapheresis, PBMCs were isolated using Ficoll-Histopaque density gradient centrifugation and then cryopreserved in the vapor phase of liquid nitrogen. Analytical flow cytometry was used to check the purity and quantity of each magnetically sorted T cell population. From each sorted fraction, genomic DNA was isolated and quantified by UV absorbance on a Nanodrop 2000c. As to this clone: The antigen it recognizes is unknown. At one of its ends the junction is not consistent with the germline gene, which may arise from a read error.

Specimen: naive CD4+ T cells sorted from blood. The cell subset or site label corresponds to: CD45RA+ positively selected. This receptor was taken from a man aged 18 to 35 in good health.

The CDR3 corresponds to CSVEAQGSSYEQYF. The nucleotides read TGCAGCGTCGAAGCCCAGGGGAGCTCCTACGAGCAGTACTTC. The chain employs TRBV29-1 and TRBJ2-5; the D region possibly corresponds to TRBD1 (6 bases align). Gene TRBJ2-7 matches the end of the DNA better, so the J call may be wrong. Its CDR3 holds 14 amino acids, cysteine through phenylalanine. CDR3 DNA is the only sequence kept; it has 42 bases, read in frame from the first base. CDR1 and CDR2 are drawn from the germline V gene: SQVTM, ANQGSEA.